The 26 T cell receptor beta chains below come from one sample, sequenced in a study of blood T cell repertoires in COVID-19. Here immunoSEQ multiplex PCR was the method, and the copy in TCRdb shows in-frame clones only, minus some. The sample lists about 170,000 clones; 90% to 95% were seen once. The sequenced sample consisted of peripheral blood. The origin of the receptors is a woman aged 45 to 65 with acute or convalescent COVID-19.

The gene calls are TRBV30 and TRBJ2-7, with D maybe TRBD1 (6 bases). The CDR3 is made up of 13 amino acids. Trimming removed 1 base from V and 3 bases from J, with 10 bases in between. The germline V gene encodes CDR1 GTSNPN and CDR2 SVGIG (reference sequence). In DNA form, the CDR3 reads TGTGCCTGGAGTGGGGGGCAGCTCTACGAGCAGTACTTC. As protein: CAWSGGQLYEQYF.

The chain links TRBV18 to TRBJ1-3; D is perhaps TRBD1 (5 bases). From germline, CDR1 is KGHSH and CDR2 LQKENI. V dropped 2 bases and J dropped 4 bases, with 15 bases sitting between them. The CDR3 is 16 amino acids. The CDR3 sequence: CASSPLLGVLGNTIYF. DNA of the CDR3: TGTGCCAGCTCACCATTGTTAGGGGTCCTCGGAAACACCATATATTTT.

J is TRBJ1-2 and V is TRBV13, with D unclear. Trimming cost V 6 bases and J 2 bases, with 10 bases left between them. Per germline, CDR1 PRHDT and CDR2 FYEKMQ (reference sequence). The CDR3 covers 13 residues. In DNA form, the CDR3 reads TGTGCCAGCAGTTCCGAGGAAAACTATGGCTACACCTTC. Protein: CASSSEENYGYTF.

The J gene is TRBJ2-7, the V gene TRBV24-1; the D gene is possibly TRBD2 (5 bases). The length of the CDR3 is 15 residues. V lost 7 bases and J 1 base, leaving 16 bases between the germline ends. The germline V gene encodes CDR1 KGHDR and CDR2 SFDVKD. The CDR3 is CATSPTKATSYEQYF. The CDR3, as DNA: TGTGCCACCAGCCCGACTAAAGCTACGTCCTACGAGCAGTACTTC.

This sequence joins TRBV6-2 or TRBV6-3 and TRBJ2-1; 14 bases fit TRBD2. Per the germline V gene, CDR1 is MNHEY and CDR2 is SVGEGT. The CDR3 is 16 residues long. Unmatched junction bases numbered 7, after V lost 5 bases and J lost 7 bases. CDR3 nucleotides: TGTGCCAGCAGTCGACTAGCGGGAGGGCCAAAGAATGAGCAGTTCTTC. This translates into CASSRLAGGPKNEQFF.

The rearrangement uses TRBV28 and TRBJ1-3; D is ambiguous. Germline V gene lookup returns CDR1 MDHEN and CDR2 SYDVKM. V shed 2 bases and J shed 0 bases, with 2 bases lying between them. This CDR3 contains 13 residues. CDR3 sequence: CASSLLSGNTIYF. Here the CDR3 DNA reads TGTGCCAGCAGTTTACTCTCTGGAAACACCATATATTTT.

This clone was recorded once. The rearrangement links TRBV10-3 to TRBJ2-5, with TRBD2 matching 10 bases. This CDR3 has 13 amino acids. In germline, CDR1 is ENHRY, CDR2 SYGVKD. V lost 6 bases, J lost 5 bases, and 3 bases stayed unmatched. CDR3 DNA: TGTGCCATCAGGACTAGCGGGTTTGAGACCCAGTACTTC. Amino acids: CAIRTSGFETQYF.

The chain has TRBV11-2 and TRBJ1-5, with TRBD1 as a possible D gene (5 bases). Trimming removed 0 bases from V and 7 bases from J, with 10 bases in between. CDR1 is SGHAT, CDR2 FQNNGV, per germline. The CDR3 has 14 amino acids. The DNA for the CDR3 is TGTGCCAGCAGCTTAGACGGGGGTCGGCAGCCCCAGCATTTT. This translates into CASSLDGGRQPQHF.

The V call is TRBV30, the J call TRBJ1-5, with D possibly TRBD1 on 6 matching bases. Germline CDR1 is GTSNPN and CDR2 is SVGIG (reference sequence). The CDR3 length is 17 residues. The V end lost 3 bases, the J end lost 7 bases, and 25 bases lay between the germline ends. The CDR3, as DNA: TGTGCCTGGAGCCCAGGGGTTGGGCCCACCTCGATACAGCCCCAGCATTTT. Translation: CAWSPGVGPTSIQPQHF.

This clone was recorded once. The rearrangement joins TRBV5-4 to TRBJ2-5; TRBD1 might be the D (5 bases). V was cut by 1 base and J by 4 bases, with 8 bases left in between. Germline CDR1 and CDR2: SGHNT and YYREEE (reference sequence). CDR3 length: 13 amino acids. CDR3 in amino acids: CASSLRGGETQYF. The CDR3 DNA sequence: TGTGCCAGCAGCTTGAGGGGTGGAGAGACCCAGTACTTC.

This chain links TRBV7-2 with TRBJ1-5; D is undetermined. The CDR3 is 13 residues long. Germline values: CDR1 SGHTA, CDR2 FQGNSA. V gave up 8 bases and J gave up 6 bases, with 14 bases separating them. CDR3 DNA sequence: TGTGCCAGCGGCATCAACACGGGTCAGCCCCAGCATTTT. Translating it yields CASGINTGQPQHF.

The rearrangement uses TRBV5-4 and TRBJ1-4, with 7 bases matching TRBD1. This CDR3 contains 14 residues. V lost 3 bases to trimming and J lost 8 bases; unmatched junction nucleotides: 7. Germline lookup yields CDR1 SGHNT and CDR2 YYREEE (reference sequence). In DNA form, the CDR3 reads TGTGCCAGCAGCTCACAGGGGAGCAGCGAAAAACTGTTTTTT. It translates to CASSSQGSSEKLFF.

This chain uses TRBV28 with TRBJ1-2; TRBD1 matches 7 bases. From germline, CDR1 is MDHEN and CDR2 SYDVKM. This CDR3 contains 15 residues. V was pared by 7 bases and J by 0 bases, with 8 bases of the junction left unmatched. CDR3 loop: CASIEGASPNYGYTF. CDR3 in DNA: TGTGCCAGCATTGAGGGGGCGAGTCCTAACTATGGCTACACCTTC.

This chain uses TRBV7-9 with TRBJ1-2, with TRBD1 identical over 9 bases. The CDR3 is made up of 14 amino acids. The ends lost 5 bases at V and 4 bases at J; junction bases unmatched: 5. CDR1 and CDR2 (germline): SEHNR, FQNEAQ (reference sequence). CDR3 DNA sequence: TGTGCCAGCAGCGTCGGGACAGGGTCCTATGGCTACACCTTC. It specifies CASSVGTGSYGYTF.

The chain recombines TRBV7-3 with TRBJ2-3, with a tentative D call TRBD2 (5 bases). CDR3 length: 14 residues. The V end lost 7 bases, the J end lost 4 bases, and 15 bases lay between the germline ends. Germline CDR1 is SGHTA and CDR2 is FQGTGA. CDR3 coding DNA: TGTGCCAGCAAACCCGGAGAGAGGGCAGATACGCAGTATTTT. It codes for CASKPGERADTQYF.

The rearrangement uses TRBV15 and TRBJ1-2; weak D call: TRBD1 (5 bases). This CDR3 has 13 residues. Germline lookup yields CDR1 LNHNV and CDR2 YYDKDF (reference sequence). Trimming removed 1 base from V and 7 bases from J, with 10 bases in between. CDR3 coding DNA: TGTGCCACCAGCAGAGCAGGGAGGGGTGGCTACACCTTC. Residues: CATSRAGRGGYTF. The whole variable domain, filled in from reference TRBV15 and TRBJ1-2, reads DAMVIQNPRYQVTQFGKPVTLSCSQTLNHNVMYWYQQKSSQAPKLLFHYYDKDFNNEADTPDNFQSRRPNTSFCFLDIRSPGLGDTAMYLCATSRAGRGGYTFGSGTRLTVV.

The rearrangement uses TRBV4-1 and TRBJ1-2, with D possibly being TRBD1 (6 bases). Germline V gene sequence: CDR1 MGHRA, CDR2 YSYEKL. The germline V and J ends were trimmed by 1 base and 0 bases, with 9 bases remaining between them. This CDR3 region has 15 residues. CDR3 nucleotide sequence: TGCGCCAGCAGCCAAGGGGACACCACTAACTATGGCTACACCTTC. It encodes CASSQGDTTNYGYTF.

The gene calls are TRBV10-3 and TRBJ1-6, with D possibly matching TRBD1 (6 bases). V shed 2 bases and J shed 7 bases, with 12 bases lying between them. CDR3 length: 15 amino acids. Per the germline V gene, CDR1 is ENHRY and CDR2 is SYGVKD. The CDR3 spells CAISESGGANSPLHF. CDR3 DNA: TGTGCCATCAGTGAGAGTGGGGGGGCCAATTCACCCCTCCACTTT.

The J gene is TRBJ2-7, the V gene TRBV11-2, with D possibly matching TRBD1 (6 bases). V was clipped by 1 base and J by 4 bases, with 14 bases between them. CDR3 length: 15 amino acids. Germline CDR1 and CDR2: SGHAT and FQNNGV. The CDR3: CASSLGAGTPYEQYF. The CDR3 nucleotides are TGTGCCAGCAGCTTAGGAGCCGGGACACCTTACGAGCAGTACTTC.

CDR3 sequence reads: CASRRTGGDEQFF. The CDR3 DNA is TGTGCCAGCAGACGGACGGGAGGGGATGAGCAGTTCTTC. The chain recombines TRBV28 with TRBJ2-1, with TRBD2 matching over 8 bases. This CDR3 has 13 amino acids. Germline loops: CDR1 MDHEN, CDR2 SYDVKM. Trimming at V came to 6 bases and at J to 8 bases, leaving 6 bases not matched to a gene. The whole variable domain, remainder taken from reference TRBV28 and TRBJ2-1, is DVKVTQSSRYLVKRTGEKVFLECVQDMDHENMFWYRQDPGLGLRLIYFSYDVKMKEKGDIPEGYSVSREKKERFSLILESASTNQTSMYLCASRRTGGDEQFFGPGTRLTVL.

The CDR3 sequence: CASSLVAGGDKNIQYF. The CDR3 bases are TGCGCCAGCAGCTTGGTGGCAGGGGGAGACAAAAACATTCAGTACTTC. The gene calls are TRBV5-1 and TRBJ2-4, with 7 bases fitting TRBD1. Germline assignment: CDR1 SGHRS and CDR2 YFSETQ. The V segment lost 0 bases and the J segment 3 bases; nucleotides outside the gene matches: 6. The CDR3 totals 16 residues.

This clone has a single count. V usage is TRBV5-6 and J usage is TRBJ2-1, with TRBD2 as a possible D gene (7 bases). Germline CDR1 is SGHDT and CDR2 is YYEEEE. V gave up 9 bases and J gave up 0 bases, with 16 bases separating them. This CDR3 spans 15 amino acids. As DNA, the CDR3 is TGTGCCACAGGGAGGGGGGTCCGCTCCTACAATGAGCAGTTCTTC. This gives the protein CATGRGVRSYNEQFF.

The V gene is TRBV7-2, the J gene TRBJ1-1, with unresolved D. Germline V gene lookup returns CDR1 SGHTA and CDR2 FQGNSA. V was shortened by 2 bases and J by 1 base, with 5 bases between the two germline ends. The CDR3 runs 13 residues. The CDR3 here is CASSLTRNTEAFF. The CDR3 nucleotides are TGTGCCAGCAGCTTAACTAGGAACACTGAAGCTTTCTTT.

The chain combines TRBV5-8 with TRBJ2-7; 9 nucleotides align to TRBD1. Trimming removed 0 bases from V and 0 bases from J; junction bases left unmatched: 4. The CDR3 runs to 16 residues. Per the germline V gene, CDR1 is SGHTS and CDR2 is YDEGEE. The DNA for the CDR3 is TGTGCCAGCAGCTTGGATGGGACAGGGTTCTCCTACGAGCAGTACTTC. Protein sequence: CASSLDGTGFSYEQYF.

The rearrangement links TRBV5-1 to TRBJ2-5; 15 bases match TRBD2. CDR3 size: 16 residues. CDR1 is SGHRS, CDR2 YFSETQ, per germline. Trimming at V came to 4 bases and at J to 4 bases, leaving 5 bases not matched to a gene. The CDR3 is CASSAGTSGGLETQYF. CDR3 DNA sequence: TGCGCCAGCAGCGCCGGGACTAGCGGGGGGTTAGAGACCCAGTACTTC.

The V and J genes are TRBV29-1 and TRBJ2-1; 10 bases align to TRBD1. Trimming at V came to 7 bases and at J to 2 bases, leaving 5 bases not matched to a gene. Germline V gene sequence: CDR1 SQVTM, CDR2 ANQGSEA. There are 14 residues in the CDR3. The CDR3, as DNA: TGCAGCGCTGGAGGGACAGGGGCCTACAATGAGCAGTTCTTC. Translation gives CSAGGTGAYNEQFF.